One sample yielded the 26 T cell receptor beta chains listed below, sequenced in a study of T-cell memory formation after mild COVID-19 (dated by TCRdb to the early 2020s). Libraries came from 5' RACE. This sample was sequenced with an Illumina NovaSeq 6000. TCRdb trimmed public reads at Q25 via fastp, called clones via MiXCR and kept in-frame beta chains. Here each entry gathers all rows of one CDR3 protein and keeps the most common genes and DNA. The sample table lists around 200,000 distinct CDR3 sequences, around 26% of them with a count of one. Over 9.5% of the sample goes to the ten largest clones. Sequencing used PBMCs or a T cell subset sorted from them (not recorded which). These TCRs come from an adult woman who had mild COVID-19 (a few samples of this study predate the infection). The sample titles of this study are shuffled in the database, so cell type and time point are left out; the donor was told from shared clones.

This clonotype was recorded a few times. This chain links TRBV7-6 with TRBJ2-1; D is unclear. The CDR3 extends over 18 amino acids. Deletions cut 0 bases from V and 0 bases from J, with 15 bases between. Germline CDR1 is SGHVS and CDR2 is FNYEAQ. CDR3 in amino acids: CASSLAAGGVDSYNEQFF. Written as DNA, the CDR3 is TGTGCCAGCAGCTTAGCGGCAGGCGGAGTAGACTCCTACAATGAGCAGTTCTTC.

CDR3 sequence reads: CASSYGGLAAYEQYF. For the CDR3, the DNA is TGTGCCAGCAGTTACGGGGGACTAGCGGCTTACGAGCAGTACTTC. The V and J genes are TRBV6-2 or TRBV6-3 and TRBJ2-7; 11 bases agree with TRBD2. CDR1 is MNHEY, CDR2 SVGEGT, per germline. J was trimmed by 4 bases and V by 2 bases; bases with no gene match: 4. There are 15 residues in the CDR3.

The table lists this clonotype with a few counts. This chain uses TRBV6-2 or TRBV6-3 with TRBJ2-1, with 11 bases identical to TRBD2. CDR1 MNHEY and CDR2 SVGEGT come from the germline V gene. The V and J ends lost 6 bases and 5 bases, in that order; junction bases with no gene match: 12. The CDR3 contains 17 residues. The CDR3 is CASRRIQLAGANNEQFF. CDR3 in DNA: TGTGCCAGCAGGCGTATTCAACTAGCGGGGGCAAACAATGAGCAGTTCTTC.

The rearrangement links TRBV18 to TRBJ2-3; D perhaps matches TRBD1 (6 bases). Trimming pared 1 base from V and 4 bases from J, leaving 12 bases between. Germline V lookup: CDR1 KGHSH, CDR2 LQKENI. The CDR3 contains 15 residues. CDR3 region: CASSPRGAGADTQYF. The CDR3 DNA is TGTGCCAGCTCACCACGTGGGGCAGGGGCAGATACGCAGTATTTT.

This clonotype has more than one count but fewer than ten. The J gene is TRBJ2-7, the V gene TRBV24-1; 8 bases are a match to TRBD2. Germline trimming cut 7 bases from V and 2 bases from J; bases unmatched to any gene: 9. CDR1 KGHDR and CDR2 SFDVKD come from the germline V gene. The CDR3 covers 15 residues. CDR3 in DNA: TGTGCCACCAGCGTTAGCGGGGCTCTCCCCTACGAGCAGTACTTC. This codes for CATSVSGALPYEQYF.

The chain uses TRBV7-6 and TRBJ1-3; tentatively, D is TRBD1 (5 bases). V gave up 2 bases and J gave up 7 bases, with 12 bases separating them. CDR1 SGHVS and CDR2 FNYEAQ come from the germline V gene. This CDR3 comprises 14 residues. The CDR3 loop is CASSLQSGGNTIYF. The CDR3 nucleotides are TGTGCCAGCAGCTTACAATCCGGGGGGAACACCATATATTTT. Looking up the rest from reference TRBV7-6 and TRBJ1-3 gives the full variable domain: GAGVSQSPRYKVTKRGQDVALRCDPISGHVSLYWYRQALGQGPEFLTYFNYEAQQDKSGLPNDRFSAERPEGSISTLTIQRTEQRDSAMYRCASSLQSGGNTIYFGEGSWLTVV.

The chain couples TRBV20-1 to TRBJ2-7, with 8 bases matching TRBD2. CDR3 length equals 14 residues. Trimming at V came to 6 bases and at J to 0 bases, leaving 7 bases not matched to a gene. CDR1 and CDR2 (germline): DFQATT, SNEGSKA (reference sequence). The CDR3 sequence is CSAGPGGTSYEQYF. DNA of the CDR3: TGCAGTGCCGGGCCGGGGGGGACCTCCTACGAGCAGTACTTC.

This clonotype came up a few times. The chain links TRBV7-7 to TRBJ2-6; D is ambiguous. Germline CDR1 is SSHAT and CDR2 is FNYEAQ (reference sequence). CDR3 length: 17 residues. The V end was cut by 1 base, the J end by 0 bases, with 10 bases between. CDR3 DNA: TGTGCCAGCAGCTTAGGGCGGAGCACCTCTGGGGCCAACGTCCTGACTTTC. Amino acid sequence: CASSLGRSTSGANVLTF. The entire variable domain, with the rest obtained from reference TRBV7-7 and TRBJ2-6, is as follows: GAGVSQSPRYKVTKRGQDVTLRCDPISSHATLYWYQQALGQGPEFLTYFNYEAQPDKSGLPSDRFSAERPEGSISTLTIQRTEQRDSAMYRCASSLGRSTSGANVLTFGAGSRLTVL.

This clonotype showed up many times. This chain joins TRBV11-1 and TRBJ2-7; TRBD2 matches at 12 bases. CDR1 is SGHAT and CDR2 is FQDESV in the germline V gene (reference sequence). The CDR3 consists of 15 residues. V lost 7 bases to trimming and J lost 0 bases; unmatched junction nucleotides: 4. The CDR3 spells CASTGLAGSSYEQYF. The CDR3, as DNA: TGTGCCAGCACCGGACTAGCGGGATCCTCCTACGAGCAGTACTTC.

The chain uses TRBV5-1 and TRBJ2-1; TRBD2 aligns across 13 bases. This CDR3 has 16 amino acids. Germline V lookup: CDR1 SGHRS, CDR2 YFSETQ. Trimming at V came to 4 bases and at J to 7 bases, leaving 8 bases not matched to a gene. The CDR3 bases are TGCGCCAGCAGCACCGGACTAGCGGGAGCTAAAAATGAGCAGTTCTTC. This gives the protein CASSTGLAGAKNEQFF.

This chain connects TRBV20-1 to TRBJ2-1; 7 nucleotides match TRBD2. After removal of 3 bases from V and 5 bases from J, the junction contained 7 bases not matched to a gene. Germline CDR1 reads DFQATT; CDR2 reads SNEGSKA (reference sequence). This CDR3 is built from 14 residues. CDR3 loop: CSARMGLLNNEQFF. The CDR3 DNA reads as TGCAGTGCTAGGATGGGACTACTAAACAATGAGCAGTTCTTC.

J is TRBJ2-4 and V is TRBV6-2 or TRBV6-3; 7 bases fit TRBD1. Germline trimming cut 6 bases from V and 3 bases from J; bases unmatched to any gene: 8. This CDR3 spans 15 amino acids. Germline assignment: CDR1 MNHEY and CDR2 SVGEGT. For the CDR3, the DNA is TGTGCCAGCAGATCGTCGGGACAGCGCAAAAACATTCAGTACTTC. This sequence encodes CASRSSGQRKNIQYF.

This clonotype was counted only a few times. The CDR3 reads CASSSYFGEQFF. CDR3 DNA sequence: TGTGCCAGCAGCTCATATTTCGGTGAGCAGTTCTTC. V usage is TRBV7-2 and J usage is TRBJ2-1, with D unresolved. The germline V and J ends were trimmed by 4 bases and 9 bases, with 10 bases remaining between them. The CDR3 is 12 residues long. Germline assignment: CDR1 SGHTA and CDR2 FQGNSA.

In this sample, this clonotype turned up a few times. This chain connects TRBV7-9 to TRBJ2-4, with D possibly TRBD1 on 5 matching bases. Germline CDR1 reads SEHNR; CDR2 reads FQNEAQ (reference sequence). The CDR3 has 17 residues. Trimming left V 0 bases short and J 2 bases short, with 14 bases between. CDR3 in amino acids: CASSLASPDRSKNIQYF. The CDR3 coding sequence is TGTGCCAGCAGCTTAGCTAGTCCAGACAGATCCAAAAACATTCAGTACTTC. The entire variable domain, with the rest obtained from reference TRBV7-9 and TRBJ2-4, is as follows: DTGVSQNPRHKITKRGQNVTFRCDPISEHNRLYWYRQTLGQGPEFLTYFQNEAQLEKSRLLSDRFSAERPKGSFSTLEIQRTEQGDSAMYLCASSLASPDRSKNIQYFGAGTRLSVL.

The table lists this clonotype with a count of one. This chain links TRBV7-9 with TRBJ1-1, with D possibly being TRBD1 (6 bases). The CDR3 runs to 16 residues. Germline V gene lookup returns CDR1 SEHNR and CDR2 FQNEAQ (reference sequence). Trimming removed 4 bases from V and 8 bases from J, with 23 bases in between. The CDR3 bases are TGTGCCAGCAGCTCAGTCCGAGTGGTTATTGGGACAGAAGCTTTCTTT. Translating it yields CASSSVRVVIGTEAFF. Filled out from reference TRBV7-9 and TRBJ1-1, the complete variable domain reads DTGVSQNPRHKITKRGQNVTFRCDPISEHNRLYWYRQTLGQGPEFLTYFQNEAQLEKSRLLSDRFSAERPKGSFSTLEIQRTEQGDSAMYLCASSSVRVVIGTEAFFGQGTRLTVV.

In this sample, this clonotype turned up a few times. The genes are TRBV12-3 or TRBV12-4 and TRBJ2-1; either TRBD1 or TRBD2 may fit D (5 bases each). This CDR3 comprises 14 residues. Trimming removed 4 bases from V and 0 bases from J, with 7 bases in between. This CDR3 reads CASSWGSSYNEQFF. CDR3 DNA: TGTGCCAGCAGTTGGGGGAGCTCCTACAATGAGCAGTTCTTC.

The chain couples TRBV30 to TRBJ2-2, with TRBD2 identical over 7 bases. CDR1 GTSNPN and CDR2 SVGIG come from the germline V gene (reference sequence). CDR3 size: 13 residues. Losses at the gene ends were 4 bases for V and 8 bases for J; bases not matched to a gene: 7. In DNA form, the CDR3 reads TGTGCCTGGATAGTCCTAGCGGCTGGGGAGCTGTTTTTT. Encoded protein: CAWIVLAAGELFF.

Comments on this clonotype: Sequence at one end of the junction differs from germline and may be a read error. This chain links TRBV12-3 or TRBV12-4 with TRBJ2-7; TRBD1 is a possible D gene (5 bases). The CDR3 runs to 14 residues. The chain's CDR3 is CASSLRQGPAEEYF. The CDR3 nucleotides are TGTGCCAGCAGTTTACGGCAGGGCCCCGCCGAGGAGTACTTC.

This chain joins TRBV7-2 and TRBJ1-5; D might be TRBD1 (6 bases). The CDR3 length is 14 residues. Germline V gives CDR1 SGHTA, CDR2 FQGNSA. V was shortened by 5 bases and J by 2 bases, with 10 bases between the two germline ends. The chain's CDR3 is CASSQGGRNQPQHF. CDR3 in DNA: TGTGCCAGCAGCCAAGGGGGACGCAATCAGCCCCAGCATTTT.

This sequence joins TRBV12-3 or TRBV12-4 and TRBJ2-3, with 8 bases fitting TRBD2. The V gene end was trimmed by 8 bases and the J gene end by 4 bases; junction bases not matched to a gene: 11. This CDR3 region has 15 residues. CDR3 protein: CASSQREKGADTQYF. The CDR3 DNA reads TGTGCCAGCTCCCAGCGGGAGAAGGGTGCAGATACGCAGTATTTT.

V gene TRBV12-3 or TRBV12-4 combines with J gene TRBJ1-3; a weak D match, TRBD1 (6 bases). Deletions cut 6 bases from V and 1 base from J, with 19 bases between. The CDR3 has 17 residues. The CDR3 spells CASSRAATGQSGNTIYF. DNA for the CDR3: TGTGCCAGCAGCCGCGCAGCGACAGGTCAATCTGGAAACACCATATATTTT.

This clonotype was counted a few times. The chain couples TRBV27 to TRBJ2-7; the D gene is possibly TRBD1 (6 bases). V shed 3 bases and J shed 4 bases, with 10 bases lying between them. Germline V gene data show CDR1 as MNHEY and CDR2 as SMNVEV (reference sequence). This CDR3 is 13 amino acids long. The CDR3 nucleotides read TGTGCCAGCAGTTTTGGCAGGGGATACGAGCAGTACTTC. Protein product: CASSFGRGYEQYF.

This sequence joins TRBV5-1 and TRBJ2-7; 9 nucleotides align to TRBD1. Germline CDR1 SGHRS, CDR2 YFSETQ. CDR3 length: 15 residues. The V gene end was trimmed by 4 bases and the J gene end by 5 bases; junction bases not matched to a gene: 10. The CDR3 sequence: CASSLSGQGKNEQYF. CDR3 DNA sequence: TGCGCCAGCAGCCTTAGCGGACAGGGGAAGAACGAGCAGTACTTC.

The CDR3 is CASRRSDRGSTGELFF. As DNA, the CDR3 is TGTGCCAGTAGAAGATCTGACAGGGGAAGCACCGGGGAGCTGTTTTTT. The gene calls are TRBV7-9 and TRBJ2-2; TRBD1 matches 8 bases. Per the germline V gene, CDR1 is SEHNR and CDR2 is FQNEAQ (reference sequence). The CDR3 extends over 16 amino acids. The junction had 13 bases not matched to a gene; V was cut back by 9 bases and J by 4 bases. Combining the CDR3 with reference TRBV7-9 and TRBJ2-2 gives the whole variable domain DTGVSQNPRHKITKRGQNVTFRCDPISEHNRLYWYRQTLGQGPEFLTYFQNEAQLEKSRLLSDRFSAERPKGSFSTLEIQRTEQGDSAMYLCASRRSDRGSTGELFFGEGSRLTVL.

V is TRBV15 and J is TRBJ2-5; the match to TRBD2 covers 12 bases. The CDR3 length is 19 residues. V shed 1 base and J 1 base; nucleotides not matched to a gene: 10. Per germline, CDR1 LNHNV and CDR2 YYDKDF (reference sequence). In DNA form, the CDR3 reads TGTGCCACCAGCAGAGCTAGCGGGAGGGAACGCGGTAGCCAAGAGACCCAGTACTTC. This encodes CATSRASGRERGSQETQYF.

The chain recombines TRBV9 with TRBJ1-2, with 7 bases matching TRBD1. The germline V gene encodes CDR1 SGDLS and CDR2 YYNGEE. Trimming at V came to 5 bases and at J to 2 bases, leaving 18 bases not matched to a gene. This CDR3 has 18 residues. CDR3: CASSDRVTGEGPNYGYTF. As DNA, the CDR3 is TGTGCCAGCAGTGACCGGGTTACAGGGGAAGGTCCAAACTATGGCTACACCTTC.